This TCR beta chain was sequenced during a study of post-analysis software for immune sequencing data. Study-wide findings and caveats: Compared with controls, patients had more of five TRBV segments, including TRBV5-6, TRBV5-1 and TRBV20-1. When the samples were clustered directly with F measure, those that had been prepared in the same batch showed strong co-clustering. People with multiple sclerosis had a significantly lower normalized Chao1 diversity than controls did.

The TCR beta cDNA libraries contained unique molecular identifiers. T cells, about 0.85 to 11 million of them, yielded roughly 0.5 million cDNA molecules. TCRdb itself ran the PCR reads through MiXCR, one entry per CDR3 protein. The table lists a few hundred thousand distinct CDR3 sequences, roughly 35% of them singletons. J was trimmed by 0 bases and V by 6 bases; bases with no gene match: 6. This CDR3 has 16 amino acids. As to this clonotype: The antigen is not known.

Material: blood. This clonotype was obtained from a girl aged 5 to 17 with multiple sclerosis. The rearrangement uses TRBV12-3 or TRBV12-4 and TRBJ1-2, with TRBD1 identical over 11 bases. The chain's CDR3 is CASSLGQGDPNYGYTF. In DNA form, the CDR3 reads TGTGCCAGCAGCCTGGGACAGGGGGATCCTAACTATGGCTACACCTTC.